This TCR beta chain was documented in a study of CD8 T cells in Susac syndrome. Overall study results and limits: As the study acknowledged, the number of individuals who were part of its TCR sequencing and HLA analysis was relatively small.

Each multiple sclerosis control was a treatment-naive patient with relapsing-remitting disease that was either stable or active. Concerning this clonotype: The antigen remains undetermined.

Trimming took 4 bases from V and 5 from J; bases not matched to a gene: 4. The CDR3 consists of 13 residues. Germline V gene data show CDR1 as DFQATT and CDR2 as SNEGSKA (reference sequence). The authors reverse transcribed about 0.5 to 1 ug RNA with random hexamers. MiXCR, applied by TCRdb to the immunoSEQ multiplex PCR reads, yields one record per CDR3 protein. The sample gives 200,000 or so distinct CDR3 sequences, about 95% of which show up once; about 0.087% is in the top ten. The sample consisted of CD4+ T cells from PBMCs. The TCR originated in a human donor with multiple sclerosis. V and J are TRBV20-1 and TRBJ1-2; 10 positions agree with TRBD1. The DNA for the CDR3 is TGCAGTGCTAAGACAGGGGGCGAATATGGCTACACCTTC. Amino acids: CSAKTGGEYGYTF.